This TCR beta chain stems from a study of lymphopenia after photon versus proton radiotherapy. The study's findings and limits: Under photons, naive T cells and diversity fell while effector/memory populations rose.

As for this clone: No antigen is known for it.

The V gene lost 5 bases and the J gene lost 2 bases, with 12 bases spanning the gap. Germline V gives CDR1 SGHTA, CDR2 FQGNSA. This CDR3 region has 14 residues. The method was immunoSEQ multiplex PCR; TCRdb's version includes in-frame clones alone and lacks a portion of them. The profile shows roughly 36,000 clones, 85% to 90% of them singletons. This chain joins TRBV7-2 and TRBJ2-5; D is perhaps TRBD2 (6 bases). The sequence derives from a woman in her 50s with pancreatic cancer. The specimen comprised peripheral blood, sampled from a patient treated with photon-based radiotherapy. The DNA for the CDR3 is TGTGCCAGCAGCCGCGGGATCCTTCAAGAGACCCAGTACTTC. This translates into CASSRGILQETQYF.